A single sample gave rise to the 32 T cell receptor beta chains below, sequenced in a study of cytomegalovirus exposure and HLA in healthy donors. PCR amplification relied on 60 Vbeta primers (plus 13 Jbeta primers). Profiling relied on immunoSEQ multiplex PCR, and the TCRdb table lists in-frame clones only, not all of them. The profile shows about 190,000 clones, 77% of them singletons. Sequenced sample: PBMCs. The receptor set was obtained from a woman in her twenties or thirties in good health and CMV-seropositive.

The chain recombines TRBV29-1 with TRBJ2-3; the match to TRBD2 covers 8 bases. In germline, CDR1 is SQVTM, CDR2 ANQGSEA. This CDR3 has 12 amino acids. V was pared by 7 bases and J by 1 base, with 1 base of the junction left unmatched. The CDR3 nucleotides are TGCAGCGCGACTAGCGGCACAGATACGCAGTATTTT. Translation: CSATSGTDTQYF.

The chain links TRBV20-1 to TRBJ2-5; the D is unclear. Per germline, CDR1 DFQATT and CDR2 SNEGSKA (reference sequence). Trimming pared 3 bases from V and 4 bases from J, leaving 6 bases between. The CDR3 is 11 residues long. The CDR3 loop reads CSASGLETQYF. As DNA, the CDR3 is TGCAGTGCTAGCGGGTTAGAGACCCAGTACTTC.

J is TRBJ1-5 and V is TRBV7-6; possibly TRBD1 for D (5 bases). The CDR3 totals 13 residues. Trimming removed 5 bases at V and 4 bases at J, with 9 bases between. Germline CDR1 and CDR2: SGHVS and FNYEAQ. CDR3 region: CASSKDKNQPQHF. The CDR3 nucleotides are TGTGCCAGCAGCAAGGACAAGAATCAGCCCCAGCATTTT. Together with reference TRBV7-6 and TRBJ1-5, the CDR3 gives the full variable domain: GAGVSQSPRYKVTKRGQDVALRCDPISGHVSLYWYRQALGQGPEFLTYFNYEAQQDKSGLPNDRFSAERPEGSISTLTIQRTEQRDSAMYRCASSKDKNQPQHFGDGTRLSIL.

The rearrangement uses TRBV7-2 and TRBJ1-2; the D gene is possibly TRBD1 (6 bases). CDR3 length: 10 residues. V was shortened by 10 bases and J by 5 bases, with 8 bases between the two germline ends. Looked up from germline, CDR1 is SGHTA and CDR2 is FQGNSA. The CDR3 nucleotides read TGTGCCACCGGGACATATGGCTACACCTTC. This sequence encodes CATGTYGYTF. The whole variable domain, filled in from reference TRBV7-2 and TRBJ1-2, reads GAGVSQSPSNKVTEKGKDVELRCDPISGHTALYWYRQSLGQGLEFLIYFQGNSAPDKSGLPSDRFSAERTGGSVSTLTIQRTQQEDSAVYLCATGTYGYTFGSGTRLTVV.

This clone appeared once. The rearrangement links TRBV19 to TRBJ1-2; 7 nucleotides match TRBD1. V was clipped by 7 bases and J by 3 bases; unmatched bases: 11. This CDR3 has 15 amino acids. The germline CDR1 and CDR2 sequences are LNHDA and SQIVND (reference sequence). CDR3 bases: TGTGCCAGTAAAATTAGGGACAGTGATTACTATGGCTACACCTTC. Translating it yields CASKIRDSDYYGYTF.

V usage is TRBV5-4 and J usage is TRBJ1-5; D is unresolved. This CDR3 region has 15 residues. V dropped 3 bases and J dropped 0 bases, with 10 bases sitting between them. Germline lookup yields CDR1 SGHNT and CDR2 YYREEE (reference sequence). CDR3 residues: CASSSSAGSNQPQHF. The CDR3 DNA reads TGTGCCAGCAGCTCGTCAGCGGGTAGCAATCAGCCCCAGCATTTT.

V and J are TRBV5-1 and TRBJ1-4, with unresolved D. The CDR3 sequence is 15 residues long. Deletions cut 0 bases from V and 4 bases from J, with 10 bases between. Looked up from germline, CDR1 is SGHRS and CDR2 is YFSETQ. This chain's CDR3 is CASSLGVGSNEKLFF. Here the CDR3 DNA reads TGCGCCAGCAGCTTGGGGGTCGGGAGTAATGAAAAACTGTTTTTT.

This clone was seen just once. J is TRBJ2-3 and V is TRBV9; D gene unclear. This CDR3 has 14 residues. CDR1 and CDR2 from the germline V gene are SGDLS and YYNGEE. V dropped 3 bases and J dropped 2 bases, with 10 bases sitting between them. In nucleotides, the CDR3 is TGTGCCAGCAGCGAACAGACCTCCACAGATACGCAGTATTTT. Encoded protein: CASSEQTSTDTQYF.

The V and J genes are TRBV28 and TRBJ2-7; no clear D gene. Germline V gives CDR1 MDHEN, CDR2 SYDVKM. V lost 7 bases and J lost 2, with 12 bases in between. CDR3 size: 13 residues. CDR3 region: CASNRVTPYEQYF. CDR3 nucleotides: TGTGCCAGCAACCGGGTCACCCCCTACGAGCAGTACTTC.

The chain carries TRBV7-9 and TRBJ1-2; perhaps TRBD1 as D (6 bases). In germline, CDR1 is SEHNR, CDR2 FQNEAQ (reference sequence). The V end was cut by 3 bases, the J end by 2 bases, with 13 bases between. This CDR3 is 15 amino acids long. The CDR3: CASSFRTDRNYGYTF. The CDR3 region has the DNA TGTGCCAGCAGCTTTCGGACAGACCGAAACTATGGCTACACCTTC. Full variable domain (rest looked up from reference TRBV7-9 and TRBJ1-2): DTGVSQNPRHKITKRGQNVTFRCDPISEHNRLYWYRQTLGQGPEFLTYFQNEAQLEKSRLLSDRFSAERPKGSFSTLEIQRTEQGDSAMYLCASSFRTDRNYGYTFGSGTRLTVV.

Written as DNA, the CDR3 is TGTGCCAGCACCACCGCGGGGTTCTACAATGAGCAGTTCTTC. Translated: CASTTAGFYNEQFF. V usage is TRBV7-2 and J usage is TRBJ2-1, with a tentative D call TRBD2 (6 bases). The CDR3 sequence is 14 residues long. Germline-derived CDR1 and CDR2 are SGHTA and FQGNSA. V gave up 7 bases and J gave up 3 bases, with 13 bases separating them.

In this sample, this clone turned up once. This sequence joins TRBV2 and TRBJ2-2; 11 bases line up with TRBD1. Germline CDR1 is SNHLY and CDR2 is FYNNEI. CDR3 length: 16 amino acids. The junction had 10 bases not matched to a gene; V was cut back by 7 bases and J by 6 bases. CDR3 coding DNA: TGTGCCAGCACCCCCGGACAGGGGGCTTTCGCCGGGGAGCTGTTTTTT. Amino acid sequence: CASTPGQGAFAGELFF. Full variable domain (outside the CDR3, taken from reference TRBV2 and TRBJ2-2): EPEVTQTPSHQVTQMGQEVILRCVPISNHLYFYWYRQILGQKVEFLVSFYNNEISEKSEIFDDQFSVERPDGSNFTLKIRSTKLEDSAMYFCASTPGQGAFAGELFFGEGSRLTVL.

This chain joins TRBV9 and TRBJ2-3, with 7 bases fitting TRBD2. The CDR3 covers 17 residues. Trimming at V came to 0 bases and at J to 0 bases, leaving 7 bases not matched to a gene. CDR1 and CDR2 from the germline V gene are SGDLS and YYNGEE. The CDR3 here is CASSVGGGFASTDTQYF. The CDR3 DNA is TGTGCCAGCAGCGTAGGGGGGGGGTTTGCTAGCACAGATACGCAGTATTTT.

V gene TRBV2 combines with J gene TRBJ2-2, with 7 bases matching TRBD1. The CDR3 spans 15 residues. Per germline, CDR1 SNHLY and CDR2 FYNNEI. Trimming at V came to 2 bases and at J to 4 bases, leaving 4 bases not matched to a gene. The CDR3 DNA is TGTGCCAGCAGTGAAAAAAGACAGGGCACCGGGGAGCTGTTTTTT. Translation gives CASSEKRQGTGELFF.

The chain combines TRBV11-2 with TRBJ2-5; D call uncertain. CDR3 length: 12 amino acids. V was clipped by 3 bases and J by 3 bases, with 5 bases between them. Germline CDR1 reads SGHAT; CDR2 reads FQNNGV. Written as DNA, the CDR3 is TGTGCCAGCAGCTTTTTAAAAGAGACCCAGTACTTC. It is translated as CASSFLKETQYF.

The J gene is TRBJ2-5, the V gene TRBV4-2; the match to TRBD2 covers 7 bases. CDR1 is LGHNA and CDR2 is YNFKEQ in the germline V gene. This CDR3 comprises 16 residues. The trim removed 0 bases at V and 0 bases at J, leaving 4 bases unmatched. The CDR3: CASSQETGGYQETQYF. In DNA form, the CDR3 reads TGTGCCAGCAGCCAAGAAACGGGGGGATACCAAGAGACCCAGTACTTC.

The rearrangement links TRBV20-1 to TRBJ2-1; D might be TRBD2 (5 bases). Germline V gene lookup returns CDR1 DFQATT and CDR2 SNEGSKA (reference sequence). V lost 4 bases, J lost 8 bases, and 9 bases lay in between. The CDR3 loop spans 11 amino acids. The CDR3 is CSAIRGYEQFF. The CDR3 DNA follows: TGCAGTGCTATCCGGGGTTATGAGCAGTTCTTC.

V usage is TRBV28 and J usage is TRBJ1-5; D is perhaps TRBD1 (6 bases). This CDR3 region has 14 residues. V lost 5 bases, J lost 1 base, and 9 bases lay in between. The germline V gene has CDR1 MDHEN and CDR2 SYDVKM. The CDR3 coding sequence is TGTGCCAGCAGTGGGACACCCAGCAATCAGCCCCAGCATTTT. Protein product: CASSGTPSNQPQHF.

V usage is TRBV7-2 and J usage is TRBJ1-6; the match to TRBD1 covers 8 bases. After removal of 5 bases from V and 10 bases from J, the junction contained 10 bases not matched to a gene. The CDR3 runs to 15 residues. CDR1 and CDR2 (germline): SGHTA, FQGNSA. The CDR3 DNA sequence: TGTGCCAGCAGCCCCCGGGACAGGATATACTCACCCCTCCACTTT. Its translation is CASSPRDRIYSPLHF.

The J gene is TRBJ2-7, the V gene TRBV6-5; 7 bases agree with TRBD1. In germline, CDR1 is MNHEY, CDR2 SVGAGI. With 10 bases clipped from V and 0 bases from J, the junction kept 6 bases outside the gene matches. This CDR3 region has 13 residues. CDR3 protein: CATKGAISYEQYF. CDR3 sequence (DNA): TGTGCCACCAAGGGGGCTATCTCCTACGAGCAGTACTTC.

V usage is TRBV7-2 and J usage is TRBJ2-1; 8 nucleotides agree with TRBD1. V lost 4 bases to trimming and J lost 4 bases; unmatched junction nucleotides: 6. The CDR3 contains 15 residues. Germline V gene sequence: CDR1 SGHTA, CDR2 FQGNSA. CDR3 loop: CASSYRDRSYNEQFF. The CDR3 coding sequence is TGTGCCAGCAGCTACCGGGACAGGAGTTACAATGAGCAGTTCTTC.

The CDR3 sequence: CSVGPFFSTDTQYF. The CDR3 DNA follows: TGCAGCGTTGGGCCGTTTTTTAGCACAGATACGCAGTATTTT. V and J are TRBV29-1 and TRBJ2-3; unclear D gene. Trimming took 4 bases from V and 0 from J, leaving 11 bases between them. Germline V gives CDR1 SQVTM, CDR2 ANQGSEA. The CDR3 sequence is 14 residues long.

The chain has TRBV7-9 and TRBJ2-5; a possible D gene is TRBD1 (6 bases). The CDR3 contains 14 residues. The V end was cut by 5 bases, the J end by 8 bases, with 18 bases between. In germline, CDR1 is SEHNR, CDR2 FQNEAQ (reference sequence). The CDR3 bases are TGTGCCAGCAGCCTCAACAGGGTTGGCGGAACCCAGTACTTC. It yields the protein CASSLNRVGGTQYF.

J is TRBJ2-1 and V is TRBV9; a weak D match, TRBD1 (6 bases). The germline CDR1 and CDR2 sequences are SGDLS and YYNGEE. Trimming shortened V by 3 bases and J by 10 bases, and 17 bases separated the two germline ends. This CDR3 comprises 14 residues. CDR3 bases: TGTGCCAGCAGCGACGGGACACAGGGTCGGGAGCAGTTCTTC. Residues: CASSDGTQGREQFF.

The chain combines TRBV5-4 with TRBJ2-2, with 7 positions matching TRBD2. The CDR3 sequence is 15 residues long. V dropped 3 bases and J dropped 6; count of bases not matched to a gene: 8. Germline V CDR1 and CDR2: SGHNT, YYREEE (reference sequence). CDR3 in amino acids: CASSSNRLAAGELFF. The DNA of the CDR3 is TGTGCCAGCAGCTCCAATCGACTAGCTGCCGGGGAGCTGTTTTTT.

The chain is built from TRBV20-1 and TRBJ1-1; D remains ambiguous. This CDR3 has 10 residues. Germline V lookup: CDR1 DFQATT, CDR2 SNEGSKA (reference sequence). Here the CDR3 reads CYTGNTEAFF. Here the CDR3 DNA reads TGCTATACGGGGAACACTGAAGCTTTCTTT.

The J gene is TRBJ2-1, the V gene TRBV5-4, with 12 positions matching TRBD2. The CDR3 totals 16 residues. Trimming removed 4 bases from V and 6 bases from J; junction bases left unmatched: 8. CDR1 and CDR2 (germline): SGHNT, YYREEE (reference sequence). Here the CDR3 DNA reads TGTGCCAGCAGCCGACTAGCGGGGGTCGGGGGCAATGAGCAGTTCTTC. It specifies CASSRLAGVGGNEQFF.

V and J are TRBV28 and TRBJ2-3; D is unclear. Trimming took off 7 bases at V and 1 base at J, with 12 bases between the two ends. CDR3 length: 14 residues. Germline CDR1 is MDHEN and CDR2 is SYDVKM. The CDR3 here is CASTPNPGTDTQYF. The CDR3 DNA reads as TGTGCCAGCACCCCTAACCCGGGCACAGATACGCAGTATTTT. The full variable domain, rest sourced from reference TRBV28 and TRBJ2-3, is DVKVTQSSRYLVKRTGEKVFLECVQDMDHENMFWYRQDPGLGLRLIYFSYDVKMKEKGDIPEGYSVSREKKERFSLILESASTNQTSMYLCASTPNPGTDTQYFGPGTRLTVL.

V is TRBV6-6 and J is TRBJ1-2; 9 bases are a match to TRBD1. The CDR3 extends over 14 amino acids. Germline V gene lookup returns CDR1 MNHNY and CDR2 SVGAGI (reference sequence). Trimming cost V 4 bases and J 7 bases; bases outside gene matches: 7. The DNA for the CDR3 is TGTGCCAGCAGTTCATCACAGGGGGCAAGTGGCTACACCTTC. The encoded protein is CASSSSQGASGYTF.

Remarks on this clone: The junction does not match germline at one end; this may be a read error. This chain joins TRBV7-9 and TRBJ1-2; tentative D call: TRBD1 (5 bases). This CDR3 has 13 amino acids. CDR1 is SEHNR and CDR2 is FQNEAQ in the germline V gene (reference sequence). The CDR3 DNA is TGTTCCAGCAGCTATGAAGGGGCGAATGGCTACACCTTC. It specifies CSSSYEGANGYTF.

The chain is built from TRBV7-2 and TRBJ1-2; 10 nucleotides agree with TRBD1. There are 14 residues in the CDR3. Germline V CDR1 and CDR2: SGHTA, FQGNSA. Trimming at V came to 5 bases and at J to 3 bases, leaving 3 bases not matched to a gene. The CDR3 bases are TGTGCCAGCAGCCTCGACAGGGGGCACTATGGCTACACCTTC. Protein: CASSLDRGHYGYTF.

This CDR3 is CASRPAGGLDYGYTF. CDR3 DNA: TGTGCAAGTCGCCCCGCGGGGGGCTTAGACTATGGCTACACCTTC. The rearrangement links TRBV12-2 to TRBJ1-2. TRBV12-2 is recorded as a pseudogene. CDR3 length: 15 amino acids.